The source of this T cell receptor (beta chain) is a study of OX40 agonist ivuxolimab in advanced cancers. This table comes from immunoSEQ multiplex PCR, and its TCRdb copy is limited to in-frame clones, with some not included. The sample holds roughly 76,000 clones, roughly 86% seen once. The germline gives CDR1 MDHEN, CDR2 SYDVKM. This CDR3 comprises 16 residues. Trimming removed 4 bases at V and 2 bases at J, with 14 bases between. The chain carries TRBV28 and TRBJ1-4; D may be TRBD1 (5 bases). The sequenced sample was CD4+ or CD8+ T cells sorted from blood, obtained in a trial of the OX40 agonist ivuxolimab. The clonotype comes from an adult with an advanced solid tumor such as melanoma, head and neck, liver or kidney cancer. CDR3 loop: CASSWDFGATNEKLFF. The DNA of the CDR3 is TGTGCCAGCAGTTGGGACTTTGGGGCGACTAATGAAAAACTGTTTTTT.